Below, 24 T cell receptor beta chains from the same sample are listed, as sequenced in a study of cytomegalovirus exposure and HLA in healthy donors. With 60 Vbeta and 13 Jbeta primers, the PCR was carried out. TCRdb's copy holds only in-frame clones and misses some; the assay was immunoSEQ multiplex PCR. The data show about 200,000 clones, with 79% seen just once and under 2% held by the top ten. Sequencing was performed on PBMCs. These receptors all stem from a girl between 10 and 17 years old in good health and CMV-seropositive.

The rearrangement uses TRBV7-9 and TRBJ2-1; TRBD2 matches at 7 bases. This CDR3 has 15 amino acids. The ends lost 2 bases at V and 0 bases at J; junction bases unmatched: 1. CDR1 is SEHNR and CDR2 is FQNEAQ in the germline V gene (reference sequence). The CDR3 DNA sequence: TGTGCCAGCAGCTTAAGGACTAGCTCCTACAATGAGCAGTTCTTC. Translated, it gives CASSLRTSSYNEQFF. Variable domain in full (rest from reference TRBV7-9 and TRBJ2-1): DTGVSQNPRHKITKRGQNVTFRCDPISEHNRLYWYRQTLGQGPEFLTYFQNEAQLEKSRLLSDRFSAERPKGSFSTLEIQRTEQGDSAMYLCASSLRTSSYNEQFFGPGTRLTVL.

This clone was detected a few times. The V call is TRBV5-4, the J call TRBJ1-1, with a tentative D call TRBD1 (6 bases). The V gene's germline CDR1 is SGHNT and CDR2 YYREEE (reference sequence). Trimming removed 4 bases at V and 6 bases at J, with 16 bases between. The CDR3 spans 14 residues. CDR3 DNA: TGTGCCAGCAGCCTCAACAGGGAAAATGCTGAAGCTTTCTTT. This sequence encodes CASSLNRENAEAFF. Using reference TRBV5-4 and TRBJ1-1 for the parts outside the CDR3, the full variable domain is ETGVTQSPTHLIKTRGQQVTLRCSSQSGHNTVSWYQQALGQGPQFIFQYYREEENGRGNFPPRFSGLQFPNYSSELNVNALELDDSALYLCASSLNRENAEAFFGQGTRLTVV.

The V and J genes are TRBV10-1 and TRBJ2-7; 7 nucleotides align to TRBD2. J gave up 5 bases and V 0 bases, and 7 bases lay outside the gene matches. From germline, CDR1 is WNHNN and CDR2 SYGVQD (reference sequence). The CDR3 is made up of 15 amino acids. The CDR3, as DNA: TGCGCCAGCAGTGAGTCGAGCGGGGTAATCAACGAGCAGTACTTC. It translates to CASSESSGVINEQYF.

The rearrangement links TRBV15 to TRBJ2-1, with 9 bases that match TRBD2. The V segment lost 3 bases and the J segment 7 bases; nucleotides outside the gene matches: 10. The CDR3 totals 16 residues. Per the germline V gene, CDR1 is LNHNV and CDR2 is YYDKDF (reference sequence). The chain's CDR3 is CATSRRGASGDNEQFF. The CDR3 DNA follows: TGTGCCACCAGCAGGAGGGGGGCTAGCGGGGATAATGAGCAGTTCTTC.

This sequence joins TRBV25-1 and TRBJ1-2; D gene ambiguous. CDR3 length equals 13 residues. Trimming left V 5 bases short and J 4 bases short, with 11 bases between. From germline, CDR1 is MGHDK and CDR2 SYGVNS. This CDR3 is CASSTRVLYGYTF. The DNA of the CDR3 is TGTGCCAGCAGTACACGGGTCCTCTATGGCTACACCTTC.

CDR3 nucleotides: TGTGCCAGCAACCCCTATCCCCCGGGGACAGGGGGCTGTGAGTACTTC. This codes for CASNPYPPGTGGCEYF. The chain couples TRBV9 to TRBJ2-7, with 12 bases aligning to TRBD1. Germline V gene lookup returns CDR1 SGDLS and CDR2 YYNGEE. Germline trimming cut 6 bases from V and 11 bases from J; bases unmatched to any gene: 18. There are 16 residues in the CDR3.

Worth noting for this clone: This same CDR3 is encoded by further DNA sequences in the sample. The chain is built from TRBV11-3 and TRBJ1-1; D not certain. The V gene lost 1 base and the J gene lost 1 base, with 4 bases spanning the gap. CDR3 length equals 13 residues. Germline V gene lookup returns CDR1 SGHNT and CDR2 YENEEA. The CDR3 region is CASSLAGNTEAFF. In DNA form, the CDR3 reads TGTGCCAGCAGCTTAGCGGGGAACACTGAAGCTTTCTTT. Together with reference TRBV11-3 and TRBJ1-1, the CDR3 gives the full variable domain: EAGVVQSPRYKIIEKKQPVAFWCNPISGHNTLYWYLQNLGQGPELLIRYENEEAVDDSQLPKDRFSAERLKGVDSTLKIQPAELGDSAVYLCASSLAGNTEAFFGQGTRLTVV.

The sample holds one count of this clone. The chain employs TRBV9 and TRBJ2-5; D may be TRBD2 (5 bases). The V gene lost 0 bases and the J gene lost 5 bases, with 14 bases spanning the gap. The germline V gene encodes CDR1 SGDLS and CDR2 YYNGEE. The CDR3 extends over 15 amino acids. The CDR3 reads CASSVDGRGWETQYF. The CDR3 DNA follows: TGTGCCAGCAGCGTAGATGGTCGGGGTTGGGAGACCCAGTACTTC. Based on the CDR3 plus reference TRBV9 and TRBJ2-5, the full variable domain is DSGVTQTPKHLITATGQRVTLRCSPRSGDLSVYWYQQSLDQGLQFLIQYYNGEERAKGNILERFSAQQFPDLHSELNLSSLELGDSALYFCASSVDGRGWETQYFGPGTRLLVL.

The chain employs TRBV2 and TRBJ2-7, with D possibly matching TRBD1 (5 bases). CDR1 is SNHLY, CDR2 FYNNEI, per germline. The CDR3 spans 10 residues. Trimming stripped 6 bases from V and 7 bases from J, with 7 bases between. CDR3 sequence (DNA): TGTGCCAGCAGCACAGGAGAGCAGTACTTC. This translates into CASSTGEQYF.

V is TRBV27 and J is TRBJ1-1; perhaps TRBD1 as D (5 bases). The CDR3 sequence is 15 residues long. Trimming removed 2 bases from V and 2 bases from J, with 12 bases in between. Germline CDR1 reads MNHEY; CDR2 reads SMNVEV (reference sequence). In DNA form, the CDR3 reads TGTGCCAGCAGTTTAGCGGGGGACTTAAACACTGAAGCTTTCTTT. Translated: CASSLAGDLNTEAFF.

The gene calls are TRBV5-8 and TRBJ2-3; TRBD1 might be the D (6 bases). The germline V gene encodes CDR1 SGHTS and CDR2 YDEGEE. This CDR3 comprises 15 residues. V was shortened by 4 bases and J by 4 bases, with 16 bases between the two germline ends. The CDR3 DNA reads as TGTGCCAGCAGCAGAGGACAGCTAGCTTCAGATACGCAGTATTTT. Translation: CASSRGQLASDTQYF. The full variable domain, with the rest looked up from reference TRBV5-8 and TRBJ2-3, is EAGVTQSPTHLIKTRGQQATLRCSPISGHTSVYWYQQALGLGLQFLLWYDEGEERNRGNFPPRFSGRQFPNYSSELNVNALELEDSALYLCASSRGQLASDTQYFGPGTRLTVL.

The chain recombines TRBV10-3 with TRBJ2-2; possible D gene TRBD2, 6 bases. The CDR3 has 15 amino acids. V was shortened by 6 bases and J by 1 base, with 12 bases between the two germline ends. CDR1 ENHRY and CDR2 SYGVKD come from the germline V gene. CDR3 loop: CAISVGGMNTGELFF. The CDR3 coding sequence is TGTGCCATCAGCGTCGGCGGGATGAACACCGGGGAGCTGTTTTTT.

Concerning this clone itself: At the DNA level, this CDR3 is encoded by other sequences in the same sample as well. The chain links TRBV7-8 to TRBJ1-2, with D possibly matching TRBD1 (6 bases). Germline CDR1 and CDR2: SGHVS and FQNEAQ. The CDR3 loop spans 13 amino acids. The V end was cut by 5 bases, the J end by 6 bases, with 13 bases between. The CDR3 DNA reads as TGTGCCAGCAGCCTAGACAGGACAGATGGCTACACCTTC. This gives the protein CASSLDRTDGYTF.

The chain has TRBV29-1 and TRBJ1-2; TRBD1 matches at 7 bases. This CDR3 comprises 11 residues. The germline V gene encodes CDR1 SQVTM and CDR2 ANQGSEA. The trim removed 6 bases at V and 6 bases at J, leaving 4 bases unmatched. This chain's CDR3 is CSVPQGNGYTF. In nucleotides, the CDR3 is TGCAGCGTCCCACAGGGGAATGGCTACACCTTC.

The chain has TRBV2 and TRBJ1-1; possible D gene TRBD1, 6 bases. Between the trimmed V and J ends, which lost 5 bases and 0 bases, there was a span of 10 bases. Germline-derived CDR1 and CDR2 are SNHLY and FYNNEI. The CDR3 contains 14 residues. The CDR3 nucleotides are TGTGCCAGCAGTTGGACAGACATGAACACTGAAGCTTTCTTT. This sequence encodes CASSWTDMNTEAFF.

This clone was detected once. The chain has TRBV7-9 and TRBJ1-1; D not certain. Germline V gives CDR1 SEHNR, CDR2 FQNEAQ (reference sequence). The CDR3 length is 14 residues. V was trimmed by 5 bases and J by 6 bases, leaving 16 bases between them. The DNA for the CDR3 is TGTGCCAGCAGCCCATTGGCGGCCTGGGCTGAAGCTTTCTTT. Its protein is CASSPLAAWAEAFF.

DNA for the CDR3: TGTGCCAGCAGTTTTGACAGGGGGAACACTGAAGCTTTCTTT. Encoded protein: CASSFDRGNTEAFF. V usage is TRBV2 and J usage is TRBJ1-1; TRBD1 agrees at 8 bases. V shed 5 bases, J shed 1 base, and the junction held 3 bases outside the gene matches. Per the germline V gene, CDR1 is SNHLY and CDR2 is FYNNEI. CDR3 length equals 14 residues.

The rearrangement joins TRBV5-6 to TRBJ2-5; D is uncertain. V was shortened by 0 bases and J by 1 base, with 4 bases between the two germline ends. The CDR3 runs to 13 residues. The germline V gene encodes CDR1 SGHDT and CDR2 YYEEEE. CDR3: CASSLGGQETQYF. The CDR3 bases are TGTGCCAGCAGCTTGGGAGGCCAAGAGACCCAGTACTTC. The full variable domain, completed using reference TRBV5-6 and TRBJ2-5, is DAGVTQSPTHLIKTRGQQVTLRCSPKSGHDTVSWYQQALGQGPQFIFQYYEEEERQRGNFPDRFSGHQFPNYSSELNVNALLLGDSALYLCASSLGGQETQYFGPGTRLLVL.

The rearrangement joins TRBV11-3 to TRBJ2-7; D might be TRBD2 (5 bases). Trimming shortened V by 0 bases and J by 4 bases, and 10 bases separated the two germline ends. CDR3 length: 14 amino acids. The V gene's germline CDR1 is SGHNT and CDR2 YENEEA. The CDR3 loop is CASSLDRSGYEQYF. The CDR3 DNA is TGTGCCAGCAGCTTAGACAGGTCGGGATACGAGCAGTACTTC.

There are a few counts of this clone. CDR3 coding DNA: TGTGCCAGCGGAACGGGGGGGGCAGTGAACACTGAAGCTTTCTTT. The encoded protein is CASGTGGAVNTEAFF. This chain joins TRBV6-5 and TRBJ1-1; D might be TRBD1 (6 bases). Germline V CDR1 and CDR2: MNHEY, SVGAGI. Trimming took 8 bases from V and 0 from J, leaving 16 bases between them. The CDR3 is made up of 15 amino acids.

CDR3 in DNA: TGTGCCAGCAGTTTATCTGGGACTAGCGAATACTACTCCTACGAGCAGTACTTC. This encodes CASSLSGTSEYYSYEQYF. The V and J genes are TRBV27 and TRBJ2-7, with 10 bases identical to TRBD2. The length of the CDR3 is 18 residues. Trimming took 0 bases from V and 0 from J; bases not matched to a gene: 8. The germline gives CDR1 MNHEY, CDR2 SMNVEV (reference sequence).

The V gene is TRBV27, the J gene TRBJ2-7; 7 bases fit TRBD1. CDR3 length: 15 amino acids. Germline values: CDR1 MNHEY, CDR2 SMNVEV (reference sequence). Unmatched junction bases numbered 9, after V lost 6 bases and J lost 1 base. The CDR3: CASSLYRGSSYEQYF. The DNA of the CDR3 is TGTGCCAGCAGCCTCTACAGGGGCTCATCCTACGAGCAGTACTTC.

The chain has TRBV30 and TRBJ1-1; the D gene is possibly TRBD1 (5 bases). In germline, CDR1 is GTSNPN, CDR2 SVGIG (reference sequence). The V end was cut by 0 bases, the J end by 7 bases, with 12 bases between. The CDR3 has 13 residues. The CDR3 reads CAWSVFRRGEAFF. CDR3 DNA sequence: TGTGCCTGGAGTGTATTTAGAAGGGGTGAAGCTTTCTTT.

About this clone: A read error may produce the germline difference seen at one junction end. The rearrangement links TRBV6-6 to TRBJ2-1; 8 nucleotides line up with TRBD1. This CDR3 has 15 residues. Germline loops: CDR1 MNHNY, CDR2 SVGAGI (reference sequence). The CDR3 reads CAISTGTGRDNEQFF. Here the CDR3 DNA reads TGTGCCATCAGTACGGGGACAGGTAGGGACAATGAGCAGTTCTTC.